What follows are 15 T cell receptor beta chains derived from one specimen sequenced in a study of CD8 T cells in Susac syndrome. The RNA input was about 0.45 to 1 ug, and it was reverse transcribed with random hexamers. TCRdb passed the immunoSEQ multiplex PCR reads through MiXCR, listing each CDR3 protein once. Of about 140,000 distinct CDR3 sequences listed, 85% to 95% are singletons. The sample consisted of CD4+ T cells from PBMCs. The origin of the receptors is a human donor with Susac syndrome.

V gene TRBV9 combines with J gene TRBJ2-3, with D perhaps matching TRBD2 (5 bases). Trimming removed 5 bases from V and 0 bases from J, with 13 bases in between. CDR3 length: 15 residues. The germline V gene has CDR1 SGDLS and CDR2 YYNGEE. In nucleotides, the CDR3 is TGTGCCAGCAGTGGAAGCGGTCTAAGCACAGATACGCAGTATTTT. Translated: CASSGSGLSTDTQYF.

The chain recombines TRBV7-2 with TRBJ2-7, with D perhaps given as TRBD1 or TRBD2 (5 bases each). The CDR3 runs 15 residues. Germline V gene lookup returns CDR1 SGHTA and CDR2 FQGNSA. Trimming removed 2 bases from V and 2 bases from J, with 13 bases in between. The CDR3 region is CASSLRGPGTYEQYF. CDR3 in DNA: TGTGCCAGCAGCTTAAGGGGCCCGGGAACCTACGAGCAGTACTTC.

Only one count was recorded for this clonotype. This chain links TRBV5-6 with TRBJ2-5, with a possible D match to TRBD1 (6 bases). The CDR3 has 15 residues. V dropped 5 bases and J dropped 5 bases, with 19 bases sitting between them. Germline values: CDR1 SGHDT, CDR2 YYEEEE. The CDR3 loop is CASRLQTGSGETQYF. The CDR3 DNA is TGTGCCAGCAGGCTCCAAACAGGGTCGGGGGAGACCCAGTACTTC.

The rearrangement joins TRBV20-1 to TRBJ2-7, with D possibly TRBD2 on 7 matching bases. Germline V gives CDR1 DFQATT, CDR2 SNEGSKA (reference sequence). The CDR3 covers 12 residues. With 0 bases removed from V and 6 bases from J, the gap between germline ends came to 9 bases. CDR3 residues: CSARDAGAEQYF. CDR3 DNA sequence: TGCAGTGCTAGAGATGCGGGGGCCGAGCAGTACTTC.

This chain connects TRBV6-5 to TRBJ2-3; 7 nucleotides align to TRBD1. V shed 5 bases and J 5 bases; nucleotides not matched to a gene: 7. The CDR3 is made up of 14 amino acids. From germline, CDR1 is MNHEY and CDR2 SVGAGI. This chain's CDR3 is CASSQRDSQDTQYF. Here the CDR3 DNA reads TGTGCCAGCAGTCAACGGGACAGCCAAGATACGCAGTATTTT.

The gene calls are TRBV3-1 and TRBJ2-2, with a weak D call TRBD2 (5 bases). Germline lookup yields CDR1 LGHDT and CDR2 YNNKEL (reference sequence). Trimming took off 0 bases at V and 7 bases at J, with 9 bases between the two ends. The CDR3 is made up of 14 amino acids. In nucleotides, the CDR3 is TGTGCCAGCAGCCAAGAGCGCGGGCGCGGGGAGCTGTTTTTT. As protein: CASSQERGRGELFF.

This clonotype was detected only once. V is TRBV3-1 and J is TRBJ2-6; D remains unclear. This CDR3 comprises 16 residues. Trimming shortened V by 3 bases and J by 0 bases, and 9 bases separated the two germline ends. Germline CDR1 and CDR2: LGHDT and YNNKEL (reference sequence). The CDR3 DNA is TGTGCCAGCAGCCACAATGAACTCTCTGGGGCCAACGTCCTGACTTTC. This codes for CASSHNELSGANVLTF.

V is TRBV4-2 and J is TRBJ2-7; TRBD2 matches 9 bases. CDR3 length: 14 amino acids. CDR1 LGHNA and CDR2 YNFKEQ come from the germline V gene. J lost 3 bases, V lost 3 bases, and 3 bases had no gene match. The CDR3 sequence: CASSHSGRGYEQYF. The CDR3 DNA reads TGTGCCAGCAGCCATAGCGGGAGAGGCTACGAGCAGTACTTC.

The chain employs TRBV20-1 and TRBJ1-5; the D gene is possibly TRBD1 (5 bases). The CDR3 runs 13 residues. CDR1 is DFQATT and CDR2 is SNEGSKA in the germline V gene (reference sequence). The V gene lost 6 bases and the J gene lost 3 bases, with 12 bases spanning the gap. The CDR3: CSASQGFNQPQHF. For the CDR3, the DNA is TGCAGTGCCTCGCAGGGATTCAATCAGCCCCAGCATTTT.

The chain links TRBV20-1 to TRBJ2-7; a weak D match, TRBD1 (5 bases). Between the trimmed V and J ends, which lost 2 bases and 0 bases, there was a span of 11 bases. The CDR3 sequence is 14 residues long. CDR1 is DFQATT, CDR2 SNEGSKA, per germline (reference sequence). Here the CDR3 reads CSARRDSFSYEQYF. CDR3 in DNA: TGCAGTGCTAGACGCGACAGCTTCTCCTACGAGCAGTACTTC.

The chain recombines TRBV4-2 with TRBJ2-7; 7 positions match TRBD2. V trimming: 2 bases; J trimming: 5 bases; junction bases outside the gene matches: 6. The germline gives CDR1 LGHNA, CDR2 YNFKEQ. CDR3 length: 14 amino acids. DNA for the CDR3: TGTGCCAGCAGCCAATCAGCGGGAACCCACGAGCAGTACTTC. Translation gives CASSQSAGTHEQYF.

This clonotype came up once. This chain uses TRBV25-1 with TRBJ2-7, with 7 bases lining up with TRBD1. The CDR3 length is 17 residues. V trimming: 1 base; J trimming: 0 bases; junction bases outside the gene matches: 9. Germline V CDR1 and CDR2: MGHDK, SYGVNS. CDR3 amino acids: CASSELGSGTDSYEQYF. The CDR3 DNA follows: TGTGCCAGCAGTGAATTAGGATCCGGGACAGACTCCTACGAGCAGTACTTC.

The chain carries TRBV4-1 and TRBJ2-4; D remains ambiguous. The CDR3 covers 15 residues. Trimming cost V 1 base and J 0 bases, with 7 bases left between them. Germline assignment: CDR1 MGHRA and CDR2 YSYEKL. The CDR3 nucleotides read TGCGCCAGCAGCCAAGTACTCCTAGCCAAAAACATTCAGTACTTC. Its protein is CASSQVLLAKNIQYF.

The J gene is TRBJ2-5, the V gene TRBV29-1, with D perhaps TRBD2 (6 bases). V was cut by 7 bases and J by 4 bases, with 16 bases left in between. Germline values: CDR1 SQVTM, CDR2 ANQGSEA. CDR3 length: 13 residues. CDR3 in DNA: TGCAGCGGCCATACGGGAGTCCTAGAGACCCAGTACTTC. Amino acids: CSGHTGVLETQYF. The full variable domain, rest sourced from reference TRBV29-1 and TRBJ2-5, is SAVISQKPSRDICQRGTSLTIQCQVDSQVTMMFWYRQQPGQSLTLIATANQGSEATYESGFVIDKFPISRPNLTFSTLTVSNMSPEDSSIYLCSGHTGVLETQYFGPGTRLLVL.

This chain uses TRBV30 with TRBJ1-6; D ambiguous. CDR1 and CDR2 (germline): GTSNPN, SVGIG (reference sequence). The V end was cut by 4 bases, the J end by 9 bases, with 13 bases between. The CDR3 is made up of 13 amino acids. CDR3 sequence reads: CAWTRQTPSPLHF. The CDR3 region has the DNA TGTGCCTGGACCCGACAAACCCCTTCACCCCTCCACTTT. The variable domain in full, completed from reference TRBV30 and TRBJ1-6, reads SQTIHQWPATLVQPVGSPLSLECTVEGTSNPNLYWYRQAAGRGLQLLFYSVGIGQISSEVPQNLSASRPQDRQFILSSKKLLLSDSGFYLCAWTRQTPSPLHFGNGTRLTVT.